The present T cell receptor (beta chain) was sequenced within a study of blood T cell repertoires in COVID-19. Measured with immunoSEQ multiplex PCR; TCRdb has only the in-frame clones, and not every one. The table shows around 170,000 clones, with 75% to 85% occurring only once. This CDR3 has 14 amino acids. Germline assignment: CDR1 SEHNR and CDR2 FQNEAQ (reference sequence). Trimming left V 0 bases short and J 5 bases short, with 8 bases between. What was sequenced was peripheral blood. V gene TRBV7-9 combines with J gene TRBJ1-5; D might be TRBD1 (6 bases). This receptor was obtained from a human donor in a cohort sampled during active COVID-19. The CDR3 loop reads CASSLAGAHQPQHF. CDR3 DNA sequence: TGTGCCAGCAGCTTAGCGGGGGCCCATCAGCCCCAGCATTTT.